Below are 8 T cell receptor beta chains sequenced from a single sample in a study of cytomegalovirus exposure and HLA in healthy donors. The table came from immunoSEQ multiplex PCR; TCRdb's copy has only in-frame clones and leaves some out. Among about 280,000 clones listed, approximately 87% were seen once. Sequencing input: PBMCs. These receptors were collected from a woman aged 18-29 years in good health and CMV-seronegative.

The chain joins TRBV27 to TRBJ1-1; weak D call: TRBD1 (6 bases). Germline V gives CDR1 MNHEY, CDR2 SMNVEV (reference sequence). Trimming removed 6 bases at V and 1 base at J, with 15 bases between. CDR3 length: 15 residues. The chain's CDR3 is CASRPGGARNTEAFF. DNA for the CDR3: TGTGCCAGCAGGCCGGGGGGCGCCCGGAACACTGAAGCTTTCTTT.

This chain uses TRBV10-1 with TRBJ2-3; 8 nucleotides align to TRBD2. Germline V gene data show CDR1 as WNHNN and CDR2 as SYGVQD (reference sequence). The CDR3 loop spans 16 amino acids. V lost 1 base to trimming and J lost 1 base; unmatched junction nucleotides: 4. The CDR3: CASSEYEAGGTDTQYF. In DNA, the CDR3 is TGCGCCAGCAGTGAGTACGAAGCGGGGGGCACAGATACGCAGTATTTT.

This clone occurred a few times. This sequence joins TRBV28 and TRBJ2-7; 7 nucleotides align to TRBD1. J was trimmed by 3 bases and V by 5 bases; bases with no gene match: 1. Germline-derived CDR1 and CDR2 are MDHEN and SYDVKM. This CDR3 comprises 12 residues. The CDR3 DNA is TGTGCCAGCAGTCGACAGGGCTACGAGCAGTACTTC. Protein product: CASSRQGYEQYF.

The DNA for the CDR3 is TGTGCCAGCAGCCCAGATCGGACAGGCTTTGGTGGCTACACCTTC. Protein product: CASSPDRTGFGGYTF. V and J are TRBV7-3 and TRBJ1-2; 7 bases fit TRBD1. Germline V gives CDR1 SGHTA, CDR2 FQGTGA. Unmatched junction bases numbered 13, after V lost 5 bases and J lost 7 bases. The CDR3 has 15 amino acids. Variable domain in full (rest from reference TRBV7-3 and TRBJ1-2): GAGVSQTPSNKVTEKGKYVELRCDPISGHTALYWYRQSLGQGPEFLIYFQGTGAADDSGLPNDRFFAVRPEGSVSTLKIQRTERGDSAVYLCASSPDRTGFGGYTFGSGTRLTVV.

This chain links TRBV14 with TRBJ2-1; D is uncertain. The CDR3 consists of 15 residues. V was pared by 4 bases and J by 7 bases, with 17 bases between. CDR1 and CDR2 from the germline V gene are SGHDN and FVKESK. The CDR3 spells CASSPASRRGNEQFF. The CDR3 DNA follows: TGTGCCAGCAGCCCCGCGTCTAGGCGCGGTAATGAGCAGTTCTTC.

CDR3 DNA: TGTGCCAGCAGGGGGACTAGCGGGAGCTACGAGCAGTACTTC. It yields the protein CASRGTSGSYEQYF. This chain uses TRBV6-6 with TRBJ2-7, with 14 bases lining up with TRBD2. The CDR3 extends over 14 amino acids. CDR1 is MNHNY, CDR2 SVGAGI, per germline (reference sequence). With 6 bases clipped from V and 3 bases from J, the junction kept 1 base outside the gene matches.

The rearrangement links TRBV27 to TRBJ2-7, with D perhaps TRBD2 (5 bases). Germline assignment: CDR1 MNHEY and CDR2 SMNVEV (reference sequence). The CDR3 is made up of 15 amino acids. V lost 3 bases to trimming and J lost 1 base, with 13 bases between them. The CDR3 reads CASSFGKPRSYEQYF. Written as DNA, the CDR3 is TGTGCCAGCAGTTTCGGGAAACCCCGATCCTACGAGCAGTACTTC.

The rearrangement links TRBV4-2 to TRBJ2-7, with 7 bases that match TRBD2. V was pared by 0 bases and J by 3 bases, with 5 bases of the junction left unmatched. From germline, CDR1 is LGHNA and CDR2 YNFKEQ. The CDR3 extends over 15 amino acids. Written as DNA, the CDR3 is TGTGCCAGCAGCCAAGATCAGGGAGGGGACTACGAGCAGTACTTC. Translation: CASSQDQGGDYEQYF.